The T cell receptor beta chain under discussion was sequenced for a study of cytomegalovirus exposure and HLA in healthy donors. Donors sampled were nominally healthy, though unrecorded immune exposures were likely. The primer mix had 60 Vbeta and 13 Jbeta primers. Assay used: immunoSEQ multiplex PCR; TCRdb lists only in-frame clones, some missing. The table lists 150,000 to 160,000 clones, about 83% of them singletons. The CDR3 is 14 amino acids. Trimming shortened V by 3 bases and J by 3 bases, and 8 bases separated the two germline ends. Per the germline V gene, CDR1 is WNHNN and CDR2 is SYGVQD (reference sequence).

This sequence was found in a woman aged 40 to 55 in good health and CMV-seronegative. The sequenced sample consisted of PBMCs. The rearrangement links TRBV10-1 to TRBJ1-4; D unresolved. The CDR3 nucleotides are TGCGCCAGCAGTGAAAGCGCCTCTAATGAAAAACTGTTTTTT. This gives the protein CASSESASNEKLFF.